The 28 T cell receptor beta chains below all came from one sample that was sequenced in a study of control samples from healthy donors and cancer patients. Only in-frame clones appear in the TCRdb table, and some are missing; sequencing was by immunoSEQ multiplex PCR. The sample lists about 160,000 clones, around 94% seen once, with 12% to 15% in the top ten. What was sequenced was PBMCs. These receptors all stem from a man aged 55 to 70 with colorectal cancer.

The genes are TRBV11-2 and TRBJ1-1; D perhaps matches TRBD1 (5 bases). Deletions cut 8 bases from V and 3 bases from J, with 16 bases between. Germline-derived CDR1 and CDR2 are SGHAT and FQNNGV. This CDR3 has 14 amino acids. CDR3 loop: CASGRTVGDTEAFF. CDR3 sequence (DNA): TGTGCCAGCGGACGAACAGTAGGGGACACTGAAGCTTTCTTT.

This clone was picked up one time. The V and J genes are TRBV28 and TRBJ2-3, with D perhaps TRBD2 (5 bases). The germline gives CDR1 MDHEN, CDR2 SYDVKM. There are 13 residues in the CDR3. V was trimmed by 10 bases and J by 9 bases, leaving 20 bases between them. CDR3 region: CATRQEGTRTQYF. CDR3 coding DNA: TGTGCCACCCGACAAGAGGGCACCCGAACGCAGTATTTT.

This chain's CDR3 is CASSPQGAGANVLTF. In nucleotides, the CDR3 is TGTGCCAGTAGTCCCCAGGGGGCTGGGGCCAACGTCCTGACTTTC. The chain recombines TRBV19 with TRBJ2-6; 7 bases agree with TRBD1. In germline, CDR1 is LNHDA, CDR2 SQIVND (reference sequence). The CDR3 sequence is 15 residues long. J was trimmed by 2 bases and V by 5 bases; bases with no gene match: 3.

The chain combines TRBV27 with TRBJ1-5, with 7 nucleotides matching TRBD1. The CDR3 extends over 14 amino acids. The germline V gene encodes CDR1 MNHEY and CDR2 SMNVEV (reference sequence). With V trimmed by 7 bases and J by 6 bases, 9 bases remained unmatched. CDR3 in amino acids: CASMGLDRVQPQHF. CDR3 nucleotides: TGTGCCAGCATGGGTTTAGACAGGGTTCAGCCCCAGCATTTT.

With regard to this clone: One junction end does not reproduce the germline sequence, and a read error may be involved. The genes are TRBV19 and TRBJ1-2; D ambiguous. Per the germline V gene, CDR1 is LNHDA and CDR2 is SQIVND (reference sequence). This CDR3 is built from 16 residues. For the CDR3, the DNA is TGTGCTAGTAACTACGCCGGTGGGGAAGGGAGCTATGGCTACACCTTC. Protein product: CASNYAGGEGSYGYTF.

This clone was observed once. V usage is TRBV5-1 and J usage is TRBJ2-3; D is possibly TRBD1 or TRBD2 (5 bases each). Germline V gene sequence: CDR1 SGHRS, CDR2 YFSETQ. V lost 3 bases to trimming and J lost 5 bases, with 16 bases between them. The CDR3 has 15 amino acids. CDR3: CASSWDLESGDTQYF. The CDR3 DNA is TGCGCCAGCAGCTGGGACCTGGAAAGCGGAGATACGCAGTATTTT.

V gene TRBV19 combines with J gene TRBJ2-5; D not resolved. The DNA end is a closer match to TRBJ2-7, so the J assignment may be wrong. Germline V gives CDR1 LNHDA, CDR2 SQIVND (reference sequence). The CDR3 consists of 15 residues. This CDR3 is CASSMGRSANYEQYF. CDR3 DNA: TGTGCCAGTAGTATGGGCAGGTCGGCTAACTACGAGCAGTACTTC.

The J gene is TRBJ2-5, the V gene TRBV20-1; possibly TRBD2 for D (7 bases). The CDR3 has 13 amino acids. In germline, CDR1 is DFQATT, CDR2 SNEGSKA (reference sequence). V was trimmed by 3 bases and J by 4 bases, leaving 12 bases between them. The CDR3 DNA is TGCAGTGCTAGTTTCGGGGGGCCAGAGACCCAGTACTTC. Amino acids: CSASFGGPETQYF.

The chain is built from TRBV7-9 and TRBJ1-2; no firm D call. Germline values: CDR1 SEHNR, CDR2 FQNEAQ (reference sequence). V dropped 5 bases and J dropped 4 bases, with 11 bases sitting between them. This CDR3 is built from 13 residues. The CDR3 sequence is CASSPSIVYGYTF. CDR3 DNA: TGTGCCAGCAGCCCCAGTATAGTCTATGGCTACACCTTC. The variable domain in full, with the rest retrieved from reference TRBV7-9 and TRBJ1-2, is DTGVSQNPRHKITKRGQNVTFRCDPISEHNRLYWYRQTLGQGPEFLTYFQNEAQLEKSRLLSDRFSAERPKGSFSTLEIQRTEQGDSAMYLCASSPSIVYGYTFGSGTRLTVV.

The chain employs TRBV12-3 or TRBV12-4 and TRBJ2-2; either TRBD1 or TRBD2 may fit D (5 bases each). This CDR3 contains 13 residues. V gave up 5 bases and J gave up 7 bases, with 11 bases separating them. This CDR3 is CASSRGAGGELFF. The CDR3, as DNA: TGTGCCAGCAGTCGGGGCGCGGGCGGGGAGCTGTTTTTT.

The rearrangement uses TRBV29-1 and TRBJ2-1, with TRBD2 matching 8 bases. Germline V gene data show CDR1 as SQVTM and CDR2 as ANQGSEA. The length of the CDR3 is 12 residues. In DNA, the CDR3 is TGCACCTGCGGGGGGTGGAACAATGAGCAGTTCTTC. Residues: CTCGGWNNEQFF.

The chain carries TRBV4-1 and TRBJ1-4; TRBD1 is a possible D gene (6 bases). CDR3 size: 13 residues. V lost 1 base and J 11 bases, leaving 11 bases between the germline ends. Looked up from germline, CDR1 is MGHRA and CDR2 is YSYEKL. The CDR3 DNA follows: TGCGCCAGCAGCCAAGTTGGGCAGGGGAAACTGTTTTTT. Translating it yields CASSQVGQGKLFF.

The chain has TRBV12-3 or TRBV12-4 and TRBJ1-2, with D possibly matching TRBD1 (5 bases). Trimming left V 3 bases short and J 5 bases short, with 10 bases between. This CDR3 region has 13 residues. CDR3 region: CASSFGTGYGYTF. The CDR3, as DNA: TGTGCCAGCAGTTTCGGGACGGGGTATGGCTACACCTTC.

This clone turned up a few times. The rearrangement joins TRBV19 to TRBJ2-5; 7 bases agree with TRBD1. V lost 6 bases, J lost 5 bases, and 9 bases stayed unmatched. CDR3 length: 14 residues. CDR1 and CDR2 (germline): LNHDA, SQIVND (reference sequence). The CDR3 reads CASSSTGLRETQYF. For the CDR3, the DNA is TGTGCCAGTAGCTCGACAGGGCTCAGGGAGACCCAGTACTTC. Combining the CDR3 with reference TRBV19 and TRBJ2-5 gives the whole variable domain DGGITQSPKYLFRKEGQNVTLSCEQNLNHDAMYWYRQDPGQGLRLIYYSQIVNDFQKGDIAEGYSVSREKKESFPLTVTSAQKNPTAFYLCASSSTGLRETQYFGPGTRLLVL.

The chain joins TRBV5-1 to TRBJ1-1; D is ambiguous. Germline V gene sequence: CDR1 SGHRS, CDR2 YFSETQ. The ends were cut back, 0 bases at V and 6 bases at J, with 12 bases in the middle. The CDR3 is made up of 14 amino acids. DNA for the CDR3: TGCGCCAGCAGCTTGGCCCTGGACTCCCCTGAAGCTTTCTTT. The encoded protein is CASSLALDSPEAFF.

The V call is TRBV6-5, the J call TRBJ1-1; D unresolved. V dropped 3 bases and J dropped 5 bases, with 16 bases sitting between them. Germline loops: CDR1 MNHEY, CDR2 SVGAGI. This CDR3 contains 15 residues. The CDR3 region is CASSYEAAIRTEAFF. CDR3 nucleotides: TGTGCCAGCAGTTATGAAGCCGCGATTAGGACTGAAGCTTTCTTT.

Remarks on this clone: Other nucleotide sequences from this sample produce the same CDR3. This sequence joins TRBV29-1 and TRBJ1-1, with D possibly matching TRBD1 (5 bases). The CDR3 is 13 amino acids. Looked up from germline, CDR1 is SQVTM and CDR2 is ANQGSEA. V was shortened by 5 bases and J by 1 base, with 11 bases between the two germline ends. CDR3 amino acids: CSVRAGGNTEAFF. CDR3 bases: TGCAGCGTTAGGGCGGGGGGGAACACTGAAGCTTTCTTT.

This clone was recorded once. The genes are TRBV7-8 and TRBJ1-4; 7 positions match TRBD1. Germline V CDR1 and CDR2: SGHVS, FQNEAQ. The CDR3 runs to 16 residues. J lost 5 bases, V lost 2 bases, and 8 bases had no gene match. CDR3: CASSLTGQTPNEKLFF. In nucleotides, the CDR3 is TGTGCCAGCAGCTTAACGGGACAGACACCAAATGAAAAACTGTTTTTT. The full variable domain, rest sourced from reference TRBV7-8 and TRBJ1-4, is GAGVSQSPRYKVAKRGQDVALRCDPISGHVSLFWYQQALGQGPEFLTYFQNEAQLDKSGLPSDRFFAERPEGSVSTLKIQRTQQEDSAVYLCASSLTGQTPNEKLFFGSGTQLSVL.

J is TRBJ2-1 and V is TRBV5-1; D is unresolved. Germline CDR1 is SGHRS and CDR2 is YFSETQ. This CDR3 comprises 15 residues. V lost 0 bases and J 3 bases, leaving 10 bases between the germline ends. The CDR3 sequence is CASSLEVGHYNEQFF. DNA for the CDR3: TGCGCCAGCAGCTTGGAGGTAGGGCACTACAATGAGCAGTTCTTC.

The chain employs TRBV21-1 and TRBJ1-4; TRBD1, the table's D call, was not compared with the DNA. TRBV21-1 is classified as a pseudogene. The CDR3 has 18 amino acids. As DNA, the CDR3 is TGTGCCAGCAGCAACGACCGGGTGCAGGGGACCAGTAATGAAAAACTGTTTTTT. The encoded protein is CASSNDRVQGTSNEKLFF.

DNA of the CDR3: TGTGCCAGCAGAAGTCCCGGGACAGGGAGCTCCTACAATGAGCAGTTCTTC. Amino acid sequence: CASRSPGTGSSYNEQFF. This chain connects TRBV25-1 to TRBJ2-1; 9 bases are a match to TRBD1. The length of the CDR3 is 17 residues. Germline CDR1 and CDR2: MGHDK and SYGVNS. The J segment lost 0 bases and the V segment lost 6 bases, leaving 9 bases of the junction unmatched.

CDR3 protein: CASSSHVRDRGEQETQYF. The CDR3 nucleotides read TGTGCCAGCAGTTCCCACGTTAGGGACAGGGGCGAACAAGAGACCCAGTACTTC. The V and J genes are TRBV6-2 or TRBV6-3 and TRBJ2-5; 10 nucleotides line up with TRBD1. V was clipped by 4 bases and J by 2 bases; unmatched bases: 13. Germline V gene sequence: CDR1 MNHEY, CDR2 SVGEGT. This CDR3 spans 18 amino acids.

V usage is TRBV5-1 and J usage is TRBJ2-1, with D tentatively TRBD1 (5 bases). The CDR3 runs 15 residues. V was trimmed by 2 bases and J by 6 bases, leaving 15 bases between them. Germline V gene lookup returns CDR1 SGHRS and CDR2 YFSETQ. The CDR3 reads CASSFTQGSGNEQFF. As DNA, the CDR3 is TGCGCCAGCAGCTTCACCCAGGGCTCGGGCAATGAGCAGTTCTTC.

The chain has TRBV3-1 (or the pseudogene TRBV3-2) and TRBJ1-5; no firm D call. Looked up from germline, CDR1 is LGHDT and CDR2 is YNNKEL (reference sequence). The CDR3 spans 15 residues. V shed 0 bases and J shed 4 bases, with 10 bases lying between them. CDR3 nucleotide sequence: TGTGCCAGCAGCCAAGATTTGGGAAGGAATCAGCCCCAGCATTTT. Protein: CASSQDLGRNQPQHF.

This clone was picked up one time. CDR3 nucleotides: TGCGCCAGCAGCCAAGATCCAGGGGTGGCCGGGGAGCTGTTTTTT. Protein sequence: CASSQDPGVAGELFF. The J gene is TRBJ2-2, the V gene TRBV4-1; possible D gene TRBD1, 6 bases. The V gene lost 0 bases and the J gene lost 6 bases, with 11 bases spanning the gap. Germline V gives CDR1 MGHRA, CDR2 YSYEKL. The CDR3 extends over 15 amino acids.

This rearrangement joins TRBV19 to TRBJ1-3; TRBD1 is a possible D gene (5 bases). CDR1 and CDR2 (germline): LNHDA, SQIVND (reference sequence). Trimming removed 5 bases from V and 0 bases from J, with 11 bases in between. The CDR3 is 15 residues long. The CDR3 DNA sequence: TGTGCCAGTAGTGTGGGACGGAACTCTGGAAACACCATATATTTT. Amino acids: CASSVGRNSGNTIYF.

The chain uses TRBV6-5 and TRBJ1-6; no firm D call. CDR1 and CDR2 (germline): MNHEY, SVGAGI. V lost 0 bases, J lost 10 bases, and 7 bases lay in between. The CDR3 totals 13 residues. The CDR3 nucleotides read TGTGCCAGCAGTTACTCGAAGGAGTCACCCCTCCACTTT. Translated, it gives CASSYSKESPLHF.

The chain joins TRBV4-1 to TRBJ2-1; 8 bases match TRBD1. Germline loops: CDR1 MGHRA, CDR2 YSYEKL. Losses at the gene ends were 3 bases for V and 7 bases for J; bases not matched to a gene: 11. The length of the CDR3 is 16 residues. The CDR3 nucleotides are TGCGCCAGCAGCCACCTCGGACAGGGTAGGTCGAATGAGCAGTTCTTC. Its protein is CASSHLGQGRSNEQFF.